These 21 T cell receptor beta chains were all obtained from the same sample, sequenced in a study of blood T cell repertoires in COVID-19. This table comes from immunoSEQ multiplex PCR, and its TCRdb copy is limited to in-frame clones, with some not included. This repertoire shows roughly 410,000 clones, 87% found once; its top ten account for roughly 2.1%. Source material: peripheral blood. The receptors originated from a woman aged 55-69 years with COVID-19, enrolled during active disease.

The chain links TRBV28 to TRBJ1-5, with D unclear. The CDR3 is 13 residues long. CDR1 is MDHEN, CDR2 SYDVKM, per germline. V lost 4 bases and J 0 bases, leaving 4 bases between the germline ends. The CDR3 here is CASSYYSNQPQHF. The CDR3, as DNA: TGTGCCAGCAGTTACTATAGCAATCAGCCCCAGCATTTT.

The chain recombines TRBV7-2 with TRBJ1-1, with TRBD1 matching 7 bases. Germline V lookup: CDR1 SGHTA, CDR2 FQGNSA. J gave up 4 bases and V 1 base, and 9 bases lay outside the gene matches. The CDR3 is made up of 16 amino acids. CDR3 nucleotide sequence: TGTGCCAGCAGCTTAGGGGCGACAGGGAGTCGCACTGAAGCTTTCTTT. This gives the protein CASSLGATGSRTEAFF.

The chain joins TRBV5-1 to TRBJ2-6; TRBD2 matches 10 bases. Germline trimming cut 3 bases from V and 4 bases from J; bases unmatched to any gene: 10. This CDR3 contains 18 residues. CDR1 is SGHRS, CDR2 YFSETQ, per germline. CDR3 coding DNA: TGCGCCAGCAGCTCCGGACTAGCGGCCGCGGGGGGGGCCAACGTCCTGACTTTC. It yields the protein CASSSGLAAAGGANVLTF.

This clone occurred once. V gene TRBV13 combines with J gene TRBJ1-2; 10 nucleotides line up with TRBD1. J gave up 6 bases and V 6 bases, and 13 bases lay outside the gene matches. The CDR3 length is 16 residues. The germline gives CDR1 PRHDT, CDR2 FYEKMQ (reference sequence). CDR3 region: CASSLSGTGVYNGYTF. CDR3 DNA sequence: TGTGCCAGCAGTCTATCCGGGACAGGGGTTTATAATGGCTACACCTTC.

The CDR3 region has the DNA TGTGCCAGTAGGCGGCAGGGGGCAATAGATACGCAGTATTTT. Protein: CASRRQGAIDTQYF. This chain joins TRBV19 and TRBJ2-3, with TRBD1 matching over 8 bases. Germline trimming cut 6 bases from V and 5 bases from J; bases unmatched to any gene: 7. The CDR3 totals 14 residues. Germline CDR1 and CDR2: LNHDA and SQIVND (reference sequence).

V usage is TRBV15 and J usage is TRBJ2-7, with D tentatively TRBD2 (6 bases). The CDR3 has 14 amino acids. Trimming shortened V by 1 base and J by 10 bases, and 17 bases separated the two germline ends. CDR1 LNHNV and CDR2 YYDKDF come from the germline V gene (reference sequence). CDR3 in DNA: TGTGCCACCAGCAGAGTCCTCGGGGGATACCTCCAGTACTTC. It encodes CATSRVLGGYLQYF.

Written as DNA, the CDR3 is TGTGCCAGCAGTCCTACCGGGACAGACTTGGGTGGCTACACCTTC. Protein sequence: CASSPTGTDLGGYTF. V usage is TRBV6-5 and J usage is TRBJ1-2; 7 nucleotides agree with TRBD1. The ends lost 5 bases at V and 7 bases at J; junction bases unmatched: 13. This CDR3 comprises 15 residues. CDR1 is MNHEY and CDR2 is SVGAGI in the germline V gene.

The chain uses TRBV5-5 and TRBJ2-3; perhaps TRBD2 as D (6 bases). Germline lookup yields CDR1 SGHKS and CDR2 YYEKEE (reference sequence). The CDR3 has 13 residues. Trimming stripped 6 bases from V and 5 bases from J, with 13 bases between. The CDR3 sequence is CASNRPGGDTQYF. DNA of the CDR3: TGTGCCAGCAACCGGCCCGGGGGAGATACGCAGTATTTT.

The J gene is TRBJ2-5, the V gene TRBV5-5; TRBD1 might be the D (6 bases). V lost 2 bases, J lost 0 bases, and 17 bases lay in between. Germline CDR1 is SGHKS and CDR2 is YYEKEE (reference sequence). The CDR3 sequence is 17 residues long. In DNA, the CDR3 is TGTGCCAGCAGCTTCCCCGGACAGATGTCGTACCAAGAGACCCAGTACTTC. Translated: CASSFPGQMSYQETQYF. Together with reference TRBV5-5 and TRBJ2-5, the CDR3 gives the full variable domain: DAGVTQSPTHLIKTRGQQVTLRCSPISGHKSVSWYQQVLGQGPQFIFQYYEKEERGRGNFPDRFSARQFPNYSSELNVNALLLGDSALYLCASSFPGQMSYQETQYFGPGTRLLVL.

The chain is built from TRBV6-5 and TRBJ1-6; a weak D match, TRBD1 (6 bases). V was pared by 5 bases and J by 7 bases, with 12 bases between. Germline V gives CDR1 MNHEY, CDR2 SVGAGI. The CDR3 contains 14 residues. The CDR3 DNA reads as TGTGCCAGCAGTCGACAGGTCCTAAATTCACCCCTCCACTTT. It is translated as CASSRQVLNSPLHF.

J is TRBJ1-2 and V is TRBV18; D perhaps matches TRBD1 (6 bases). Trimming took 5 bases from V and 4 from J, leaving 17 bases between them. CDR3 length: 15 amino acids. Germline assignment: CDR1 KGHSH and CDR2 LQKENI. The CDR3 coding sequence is TGTGCCAGCTCAATCGGAAGACAGGCACTCTATGGCTACACCTTC. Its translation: CASSIGRQALYGYTF.

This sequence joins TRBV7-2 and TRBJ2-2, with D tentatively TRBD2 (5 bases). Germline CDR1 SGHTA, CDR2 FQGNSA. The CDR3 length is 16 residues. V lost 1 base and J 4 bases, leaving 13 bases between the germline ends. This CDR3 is CASSLGPAEGTGELFF. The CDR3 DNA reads TGTGCCAGCAGCTTAGGACCTGCTGAGGGCACCGGGGAGCTGTTTTTT. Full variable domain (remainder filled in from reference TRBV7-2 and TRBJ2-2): GAGVSQSPSNKVTEKGKDVELRCDPISGHTALYWYRQSLGQGLEFLIYFQGNSAPDKSGLPSDRFSAERTGGSVSTLTIQRTQQEDSAVYLCASSLGPAEGTGELFFGEGSRLTVL.

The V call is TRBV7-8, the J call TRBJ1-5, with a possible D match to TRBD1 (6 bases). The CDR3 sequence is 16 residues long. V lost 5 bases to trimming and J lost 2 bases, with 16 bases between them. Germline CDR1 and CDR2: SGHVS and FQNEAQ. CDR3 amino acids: CASSQGQTKGNQPQHF. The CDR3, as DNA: TGTGCCAGCAGCCAAGGACAGACTAAAGGCAATCAGCCCCAGCATTTT.

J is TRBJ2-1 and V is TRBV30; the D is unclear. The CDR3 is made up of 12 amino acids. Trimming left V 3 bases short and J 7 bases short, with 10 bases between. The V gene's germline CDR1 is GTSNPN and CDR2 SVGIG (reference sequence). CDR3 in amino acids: CAWSLISNEQFF. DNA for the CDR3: TGTGCCTGGAGCCTAATATCGAATGAGCAGTTCTTC.

As DNA, the CDR3 is TGTGCCACCAGCAGAGCGGGGGGGCTCGAGCAGTACTTC. The encoded protein is CATSRAGGLEQYF. This chain joins TRBV15 and TRBJ2-7; 8 nucleotides match TRBD2. Per the germline V gene, CDR1 is LNHNV and CDR2 is YYDKDF (reference sequence). V shed 1 base, J shed 6 bases, and the junction held 2 bases outside the gene matches. This CDR3 is built from 13 residues.

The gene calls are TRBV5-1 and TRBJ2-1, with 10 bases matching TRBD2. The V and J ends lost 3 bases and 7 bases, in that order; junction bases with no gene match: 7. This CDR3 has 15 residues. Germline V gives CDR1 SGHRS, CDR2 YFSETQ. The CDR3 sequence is CASSYLAGAANEQFF. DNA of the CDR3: TGCGCCAGCAGCTACCTAGCGGGGGCAGCGAATGAGCAGTTCTTC.

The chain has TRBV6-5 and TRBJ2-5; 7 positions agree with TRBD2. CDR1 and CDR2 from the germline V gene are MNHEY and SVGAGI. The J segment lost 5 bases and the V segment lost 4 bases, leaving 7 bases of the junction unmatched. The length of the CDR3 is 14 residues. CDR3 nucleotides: TGTGCCAGCAGTTCCCCGCGGGGGTGGGAGACCCAGTACTTC. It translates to CASSSPRGWETQYF.

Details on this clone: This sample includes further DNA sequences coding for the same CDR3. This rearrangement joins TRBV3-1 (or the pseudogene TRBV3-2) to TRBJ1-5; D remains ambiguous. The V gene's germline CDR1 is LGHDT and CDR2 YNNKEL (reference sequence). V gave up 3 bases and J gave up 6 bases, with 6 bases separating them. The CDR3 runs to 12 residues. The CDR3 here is CASSQGGQPQHF. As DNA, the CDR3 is TGTGCCAGCAGCCAGGGAGGTCAGCCCCAGCATTTT.

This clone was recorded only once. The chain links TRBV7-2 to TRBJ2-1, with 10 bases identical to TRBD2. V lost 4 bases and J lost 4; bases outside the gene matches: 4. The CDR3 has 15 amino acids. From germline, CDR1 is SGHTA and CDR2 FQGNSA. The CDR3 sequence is CASSSQRGGYNEQFF. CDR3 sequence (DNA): TGTGCCAGCAGCTCCCAGCGGGGGGGATACAATGAGCAGTTCTTC.

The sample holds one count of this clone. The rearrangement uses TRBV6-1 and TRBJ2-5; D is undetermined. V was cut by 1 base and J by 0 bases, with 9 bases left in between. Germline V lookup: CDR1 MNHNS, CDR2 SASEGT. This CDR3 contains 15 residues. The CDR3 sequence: CASSEDVLDQETQYF. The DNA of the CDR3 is TGTGCCAGCAGTGAAGATGTGCTAGACCAAGAGACCCAGTACTTC.

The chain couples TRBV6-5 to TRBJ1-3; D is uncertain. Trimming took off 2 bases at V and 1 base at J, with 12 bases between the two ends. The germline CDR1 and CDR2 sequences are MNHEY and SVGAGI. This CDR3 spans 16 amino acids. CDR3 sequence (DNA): TGTGCCAGCAGTTACCGCGTGTTGTCTTCTGGAAACACCATATATTTT. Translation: CASSYRVLSSGNTIYF.